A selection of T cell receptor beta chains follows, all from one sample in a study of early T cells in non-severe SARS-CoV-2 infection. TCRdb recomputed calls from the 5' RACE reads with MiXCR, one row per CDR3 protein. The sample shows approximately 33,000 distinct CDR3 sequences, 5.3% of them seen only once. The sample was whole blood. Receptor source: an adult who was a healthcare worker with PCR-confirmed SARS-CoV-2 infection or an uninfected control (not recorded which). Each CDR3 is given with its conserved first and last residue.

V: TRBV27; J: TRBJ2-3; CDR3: CASSVSGDTQYF
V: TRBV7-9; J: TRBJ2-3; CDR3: CASSLALMGPDTQYF
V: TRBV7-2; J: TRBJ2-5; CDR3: CASSPFRQETQYF
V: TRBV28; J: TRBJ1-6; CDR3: CASSLYPLGSGSPLHF
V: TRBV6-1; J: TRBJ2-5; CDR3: CASSDPGGAKETQYF
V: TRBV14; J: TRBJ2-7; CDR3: CASSRALDPQSSYEQYF
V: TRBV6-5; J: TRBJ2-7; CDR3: CASRPFRAGDSYEQYF
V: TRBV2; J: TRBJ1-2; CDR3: CASKRGQGEGYTF
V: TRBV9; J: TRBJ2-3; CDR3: CASSAAYRVTDTQYF
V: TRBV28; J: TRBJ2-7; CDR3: CASSFGGTSGNYEQYF
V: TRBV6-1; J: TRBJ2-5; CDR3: CASSSRAWAAQETQYF
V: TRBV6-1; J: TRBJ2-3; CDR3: CASSETGEGTDTQYF
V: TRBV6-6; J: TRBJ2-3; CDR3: CASSYTPQGSTDTQYF
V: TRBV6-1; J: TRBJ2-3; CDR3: CASSAGGSGTDTQYF
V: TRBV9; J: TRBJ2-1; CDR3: CASSGWGQIYNEQFF
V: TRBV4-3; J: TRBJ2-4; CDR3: CASSPDWIQEQNIQYF
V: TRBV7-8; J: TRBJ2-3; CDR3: CASSLGLAGGQADTQYF
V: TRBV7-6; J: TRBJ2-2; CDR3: CASSFNPGLTGELFF
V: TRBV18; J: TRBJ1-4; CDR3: CASSPEFKRKKLFF
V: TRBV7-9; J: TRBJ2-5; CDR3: CASSLAGNSQETQYF
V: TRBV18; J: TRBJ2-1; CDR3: CASSSGTSGGYNEQFF
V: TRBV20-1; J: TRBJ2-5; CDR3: CSARSSGGAETQYF
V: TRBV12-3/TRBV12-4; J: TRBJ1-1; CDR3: CASSLSGQGNTEAFF
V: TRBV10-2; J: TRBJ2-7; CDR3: CASSDLYSGRFYEQYF
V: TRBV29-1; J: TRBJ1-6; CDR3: CSVARTESSPLHF
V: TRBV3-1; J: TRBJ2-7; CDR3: CASSQGRTGSEQYF
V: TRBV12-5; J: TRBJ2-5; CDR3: CASGWGTSGETQYF
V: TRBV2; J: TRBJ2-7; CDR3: CASNPESRGEQYF
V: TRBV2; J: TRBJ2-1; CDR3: CASTPTGTSANEQFF
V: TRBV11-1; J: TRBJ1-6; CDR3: CASSRQGGTYNSPLHF
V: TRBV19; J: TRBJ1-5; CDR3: CASSGSDFYQPQHF
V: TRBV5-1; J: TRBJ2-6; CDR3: CASSLEVGAAGANVLTF
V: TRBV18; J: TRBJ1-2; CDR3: CASSPGRENYGYTF
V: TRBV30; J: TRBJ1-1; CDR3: CAWSVLHPEAFF
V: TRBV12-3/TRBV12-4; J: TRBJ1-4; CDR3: CASNPGTEGEKLFF